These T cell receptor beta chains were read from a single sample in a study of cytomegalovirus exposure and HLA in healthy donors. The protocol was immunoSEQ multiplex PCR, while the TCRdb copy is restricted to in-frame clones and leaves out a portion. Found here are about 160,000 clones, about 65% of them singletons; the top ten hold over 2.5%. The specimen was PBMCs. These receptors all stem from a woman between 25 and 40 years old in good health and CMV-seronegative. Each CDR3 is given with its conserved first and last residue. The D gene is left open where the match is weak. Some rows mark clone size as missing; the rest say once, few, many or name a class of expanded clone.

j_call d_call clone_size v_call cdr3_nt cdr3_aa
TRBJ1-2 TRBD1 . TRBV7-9 TGTGCCAGCCAACCAGACAGGGGATTCCATGGCTACACCTTC CASQPDRGFHGYTF
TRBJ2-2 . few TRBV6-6 TGTGCCAGCAGTGAGGAGAACACCGGGGAGCTGTTTTTT CASSEENTGELFF
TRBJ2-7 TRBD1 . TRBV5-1 TGCGCCAGCAGCGGAACCGGGACAGGATACGAGCAGTACTTC CASSGTGTGYEQYF
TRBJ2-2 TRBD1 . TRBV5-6 TGTGCCAGCAGCTCCCCTTTGGGGGGACAGGGAAACACCGGGGAGCTGTTTTTT CASSSPLGGQGNTGELFF
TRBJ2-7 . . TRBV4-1 TGCGCCAGCAGCCAAGTATTACAGGGCTACGAGCAGTACTTC CASSQVLQGYEQYF
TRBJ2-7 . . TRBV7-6 TGTGCCAGCAGCTTTGGGCTGCCGAACGAGCAGTACTTC CASSFGLPNEQYF
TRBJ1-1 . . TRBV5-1 TGCGCCAGCAGCTTTGGGCACCTCGGGAACACTGAAGCTTTCTTT CASSFGHLGNTEAFF
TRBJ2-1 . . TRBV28 TGTGCCAGCAGTTCCCTGGGAGCGAGCTCCTACAATGAGCAGTTCTTC CASSSLGASSYNEQFF
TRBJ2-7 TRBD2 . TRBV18 TGTGCCAGCTCACCTCTAGCGGGGGCCTACGAGCAGTACTTC CASSPLAGAYEQYF
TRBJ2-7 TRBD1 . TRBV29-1 TGCAGCGTTGAACTCGACAGGGTAGGCGAGCAGTACTTC CSVELDRVGEQYF
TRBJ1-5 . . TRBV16 TGTGCCAGCAGCCAACCCCAGGATAGCAATCAGCCCCAGCATTTT CASSQPQDSNQPQHF
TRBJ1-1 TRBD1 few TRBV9 TGTGCCAGCAGCCCCGGGACAGCCTACACTGAAGCTTTCTTT CASSPGTAYTEAFF
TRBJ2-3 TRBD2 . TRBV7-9 TGTGCCAGCAGCCCCGGTAGCGGGAGCACAGATACGCAGTATTTT CASSPGSGSTDTQYF
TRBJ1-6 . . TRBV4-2 TGTGCCAGCAGCCTTGGACAGCTGAATTCACCCCTCCACTTT CASSLGQLNSPLHF
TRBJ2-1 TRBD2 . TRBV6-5 TGTGCCAGCAGTCCGGGGGGTCTAGCGGCCAATGAGCAGTTCTTC CASSPGGLAANEQFF
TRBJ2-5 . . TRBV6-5 TGTGCCAGCAGGAAAGCGAGTCAAGAGACCCAGTACTTC CASRKASQETQYF
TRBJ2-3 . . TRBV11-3 TGTGCCAGCAGCCGCGCCCGCGATACGCAGTATTTT CASSRARDTQYF
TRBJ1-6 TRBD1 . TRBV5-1 TGCGCCAGCAGCTTGGTAGGGGGACAGTATTCACCCCTCCACTTT CASSLVGGQYSPLHF
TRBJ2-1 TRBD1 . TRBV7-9 TGTGCCAGCACCCACCAGGGGGTAAACGAGCAGTTCTTC CASTHQGVNEQFF
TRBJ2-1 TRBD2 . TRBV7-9 TGTGCCAGCAGCCCCCCCGGGGCGGGAGTTGATGAGCAGTTCTTC CASSPPGAGVDEQFF
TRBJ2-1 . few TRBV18 TGTGCCAGCTCACCGACAGTTGGCCTTGCGGATGAGCAGTTCTTC CASSPTVGLADEQFF
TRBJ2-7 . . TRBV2 TGTGCCAGCAGTGAGGGGGGAGCCGAGCAGTACTTC CASSEGGAEQYF
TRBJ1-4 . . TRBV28 TGTGCCAGCTGTATATCCTCAACGAAGACAGCAACTAATGAAAAACTGTTTTTT CASCISSTKTATNEKLFF
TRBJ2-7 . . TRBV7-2 TGTGCCAGCAGCTTAGCGTCCAGTTTGGTCTACGAGCAGTACTTC CASSLASSLVYEQYF
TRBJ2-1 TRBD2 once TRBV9 TGTGCCAGCAGCGTAGGACTAGCGGGGGGCCTCTATGAGCAGTTCTTC CASSVGLAGGLYEQFF
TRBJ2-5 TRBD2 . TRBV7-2 TGTGCCAGCAGCGCACGGGGGGAAGAGACCCAGTACTTC CASSARGEETQYF
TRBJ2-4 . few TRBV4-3 TGCGCCAGCAGCCAAGAAACAGTAAACATTCAGTACTTC CASSQETVNIQYF
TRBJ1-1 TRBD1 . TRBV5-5 TGTACCAGCAGTTCCCCGTCCCGGGACAGGAGTAACACTGAAGCTTTCTTT CTSSSPSRDRSNTEAFF
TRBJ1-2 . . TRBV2 TGTGCCAGTAGCGGGCCCCCTGGCGCTATTGGCTACACCTTC CASSGPPGAIGYTF
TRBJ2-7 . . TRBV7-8 TGTGCCAGCAGCCACCGGGTGGCCGGCTTGTACGAGCAGTACTTC CASSHRVAGLYEQYF
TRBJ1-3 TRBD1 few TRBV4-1 TGCGCCAGCAGCTATATAACAGGGGACTCTGGAAACACCATATATTTT CASSYITGDSGNTIYF
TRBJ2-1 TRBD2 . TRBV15 TGTGCCACCAGCAGAGATTTGGGAGCGGGGGTCTCCAATGAGCAGTTCTTC CATSRDLGAGVSNEQFF
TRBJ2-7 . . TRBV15 TGTGCCACCAGCAATCGGGAGTCCTACGAGCAGTACTTC CATSNRESYEQYF